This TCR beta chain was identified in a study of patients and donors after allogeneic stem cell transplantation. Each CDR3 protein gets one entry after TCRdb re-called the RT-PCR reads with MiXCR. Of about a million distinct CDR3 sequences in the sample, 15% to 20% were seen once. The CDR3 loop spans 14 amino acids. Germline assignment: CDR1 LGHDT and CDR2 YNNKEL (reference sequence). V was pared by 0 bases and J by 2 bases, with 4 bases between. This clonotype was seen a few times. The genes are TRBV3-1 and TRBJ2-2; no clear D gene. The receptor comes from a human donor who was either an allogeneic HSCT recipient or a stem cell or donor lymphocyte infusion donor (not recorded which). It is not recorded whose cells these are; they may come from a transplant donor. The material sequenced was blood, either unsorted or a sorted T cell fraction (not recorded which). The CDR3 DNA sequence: TGTGCCAGCAGCCAAGACTTCAACACCGGGGAGCTGTTTTTT. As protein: CASSQDFNTGELFF.